These T cell receptor beta chains were read from a single sample in a study of T cells after yellow fever vaccination. TCRdb re-called the 5' RACE reads with MiXCR, one entry per CDR3 protein. There are a few hundred thousand distinct CDR3 sequences in the sample; approximately 6% occur only once, and 15% lies in the top ten. The sample consisted of PBMCs, taken 5 days after the yellow fever booster vaccination. These receptors all come from a young man who received the YFV17D yellow fever vaccine. Each CDR3 is given with its conserved first and last residue. D genes are given only for firm matches. Size values are once, few and many counts, or a class for expanded clones, and some rows have none.

d_call	j_call	v_call	clone_size	cdr3_aa	cdr3_nt
TRBD1	TRBJ2-1	TRBV7-8	few	CASSTRGPYNEQFF	TGTGCCAGCAGTACGAGGGGGCCATACAATGAGCAGTTCTTC
.	TRBJ1-5	TRBV7-8	many	CASSLGQYNQPQHF	TGTGCCAGCAGCTTAGGTCAGTACAATCAGCCCCAGCATTTT
TRBD1	TRBJ1-6	TRBV5-5	many	CASSLTTGGNSPLHF	TGTGCCAGCAGCTTGACCACAGGGGGGAATTCACCCCTCCACTTT
TRBD1	TRBJ2-1	TRBV10-3	few	CAIRRTGSPNNEQFF	TGTGCCATCAGGCGGACAGGCTCCCCGAACAATGAGCAGTTCTTC
.	TRBJ1-2	TRBV4-2	many	CASSQVMKIKTTGANYGYTF	TGTGCCAGCAGCCAAGTCATGAAAATAAAGACGACAGGCGCTAACTATGGCTACACCTTC
.	TRBJ2-3	TRBV6-5	many	CASSSPTDTQYF	TGTGCCAGCAGTTCCCCCACAGATACGCAGTATTTT
.	TRBJ2-5	TRBV20-1	.	CSARDGIVGKTQYF	TGCAGTGCTAGAGATGGTATAGTAGGGAAGACCCAGTACTTC
TRBD2	TRBJ2-1	TRBV27	few	CASSLSGLDPLYEQFF	TGTGCCAGCAGTTTATCGGGACTAGACCCTTTGTATGAGCAGTTCTTC
.	TRBJ2-7	TRBV7-2	.	CASSRRGGHEQYF	TGTGCCAGCAGCAGAAGGGGAGGACACGAGCAGTACTTC
.	TRBJ2-5	TRBV7-9	few	CASCMTTPPETQYF	TGTGCCAGCTGTATGACAACTCCCCCAGAGACCCAGTACTTC
.	TRBJ2-7	TRBV7-9	many	CASSLVPLAKSSYEQYF	TGTGCCAGCAGCTTAGTGCCCCTAGCGAAAAGCTCCTACGAGCAGTACTTC
.	TRBJ2-1	TRBV13	.	CASSPELLRSYNEQFF	TGTGCCAGCAGCCCCGAGCTCCTTCGCTCCTACAATGAGCAGTTCTTC
TRBD1	TRBJ2-5	TRBV7-9	many	CASSWDRGETQYF	TGTGCCAGCAGCTGGGACAGGGGGGAGACCCAGTACTTC
TRBD1	TRBJ2-7	TRBV20-1	.	CSALGQEGYSYEQYF	TGCAGTGCCTTGGGACAGGAGGGGTACTCCTACGAGCAGTACTTC
.	TRBJ1-5	TRBV10-3	.	CAISDKDGNQPQHF	TGTGCCATCAGTGACAAGGACGGCAATCAGCCCCAGCATTTT
.	TRBJ2-7	TRBV10-3	many	CAISERNEQYF	TGTGCCATCAGTGAGAGGAACGAGCAGTACTTC
.	TRBJ2-3	TRBV20-1	few	CSAHVGLTEDTQYF	TGCAGTGCCCACGTTGGCCTAACCGAAGATACGCAGTATTTT